These T cell receptor beta chains were read from a single sample in a study of blood T cell repertoires in COVID-19. TCRdb's copy holds only in-frame clones and misses some; the assay was immunoSEQ multiplex PCR. The profile covers about 380,000 clones, with 75% to 90% appearing a single time and roughly 3.6% taken by the ten largest. The sample taken for sequencing was peripheral blood. These receptors were obtained from a woman aged 18-29 years with acute or convalescent COVID-19. CDR3s include the opening cysteine and the closing phenylalanine or tryptophan. A D gene is named only where the DNA matches it firmly. The size field is filled for only some rows; it gives once, few, many or a size class.

d_gene,abundance,j_gene,v_gene,CDR3aa,CDR3nt
TRBD1,-,TRBJ1-5,TRBV30,CAWSAPGTGTQPQHF,TGTGCCTGGAGTGCCCCCGGGACAGGGACTCAGCCCCAGCATTTT
TRBD1,-,TRBJ2-2,TRBV19,CASSPGTGQTGELFF,TGTGCCAGTAGTCCAGGGACAGGGCAAACCGGGGAGCTGTTTTTT
TRBD2,-,TRBJ2-4,TRBV28,CASSSQAGGVKNIQYF,TGTGCCAGCAGTTCTCAAGCGGGGGGCGTAAAAAACATTCAGTACTTC
TRBD1,few,TRBJ2-3,TRBV15,CATSRGDRGPTDTQYF,TGTGCCACCAGCAGGGGGGACAGGGGGCCGACAGATACGCAGTATTTT
-,-,TRBJ1-3,TRBV9,CASSGEGPPGNTIYF,TGTGCCAGCAGCGGGGAGGGACCCCCTGGAAACACCATATATTTT
TRBD1,-,TRBJ2-7,TRBV11-2,CASSLGTGNYEQYF,TGTGCCAGCAGCTTAGGGACAGGGAACTACGAGCAGTACTTC
-,-,TRBJ1-4,TRBV10-3,CAISESNRVRPTNEKLFF,TGTGCCATCAGTGAGTCGAACAGGGTGAGGCCAACTAATGAAAAACTGTTTTTT
TRBD1,-,TRBJ2-7,TRBV6-5,CASRMGTGVYEQYF,TGTGCCAGCAGAATGGGGACAGGGGTCTACGAGCAGTACTTC
-,-,TRBJ1-6,TRBV18,CASSPSGGDSPLHF,TGTGCCAGCTCACCGTCGGGGGGCGATTCACCCCTCCACTTT
-,-,TRBJ1-1,TRBV27,CASSRIGAWNTEAFF,TGTGCCAGCAGTCGAATTGGGGCTTGGAACACTGAAGCTTTCTTT
-,-,TRBJ1-1,TRBV4-1,CASSQDNTGTLMNTEAFF,TGCGCCAGCAGCCAAGACAACACCGGGACACTGATGAACACTGAAGCTTTCTTT
-,few,TRBJ2-5,TRBV20-1,CSASSAEETQYF,TGCAGTGCTAGTAGCGCGGAAGAGACCCAGTACTTC
-,-,TRBJ1-5,TRBV24-1,CATSEGFAQPQHF,TGTGCCACCAGTGAGGGCTTTGCGCAGCCCCAGCATTTT
-,-,TRBJ1-6,TRBV5-6,CASSLATGNNSPLHF,TGTGCCAGCAGCTTGGCAACGGGTAACAATTCACCCCTCCACTTT
-,-,TRBJ1-5,TRBV21-1,CASSQGGRGSSNQPQHF,TGTGCCAGCAGCCAAGGAGGGCGGGGCTCGAGCAATCAGCCCCAGCATTTT
-,once,TRBJ1-2,TRBV15,CATSSGGVYGYTF,TGTGCCACCAGCAGCGGGGGGGTCTATGGCTACACCTTC
-,-,TRBJ2-5,TRBV6-5,CASSYSTSQETQYF,TGTGCCAGCAGTTACTCCACTAGCCAAGAGACCCAGTACTTC
-,-,TRBJ2-5,TRBV9,CASTGAGQETQYF,TGTGCCAGCACCGGAGCGGGCCAAGAGACCCAGTACTTC
TRBD1,-,TRBJ1-1,TRBV9,CASSLGQGGDTEAFF,TGTGCCAGCAGCCTAGGACAGGGGGGAGACACTGAAGCTTTCTTT
-,-,TRBJ2-5,TRBV6-5,CASRMGRFETQYF,TGTGCCAGCAGGATGGGCCGGTTTGAGACCCAGTACTTC
-,once,TRBJ2-3,TRBV5-1,CASSFTTGTDTQYF,TGCGCCAGCAGCTTCACTACGGGCACAGATACGCAGTATTTT
-,-,TRBJ1-4,TRBV20-1,CSASVEDNNEKLFF,TGCAGTGCTAGTGTCGAGGACAATAATGAAAAACTGTTTTTT
-,-,TRBJ1-1,TRBV15,CATKRGGSFSRGNTEAFF,TGTGCCACCAAGAGGGGGGGAAGCTTCTCAAGGGGTAACACTGAAGCTTTCTTT
TRBD1,-,TRBJ1-6,TRBV3-1/TRBV3-2,CASSQDRGLVAPLHF,TGTGCCAGCAGCCAAGACAGGGGGCTTGTGGCACCCCTCCACTTT
TRBD1,-,TRBJ1-4,TRBV6-5,CAREDRGTGLEKLFF,TGTGCCAGGGAGGACCGGGGGACAGGGTTGGAAAAACTGTTTTTT
-,-,TRBJ2-5,TRBV12-5,CASGRRQNYQETQYF,TGTGCTAGTGGACGTAGACAAAACTACCAAGAGACCCAGTACTTC
-,-,TRBJ2-1,TRBV9,CASSVDQRTEQFF,TGTGCCAGCAGCGTAGACCAGCGGACCGAGCAGTTCTTC
-,few,TRBJ1-3,TRBV5-4,CASSLEGGAGNTIYF,TGTGCCAGCAGCTTGGAGGGAGGTGCTGGAAACACCATATATTTT
-,few,TRBJ1-5,TRBV9,CASSVGFADGGAQPQHF,TGTGCCAGCAGCGTAGGTTTCGCGGATGGTGGGGCCCAGCCCCAGCATTTT
-,-,TRBJ1-1,TRBV2,CASSELAGDGGAFF,TGTGCCAGCAGTGAACTCGCAGGGGACGGAGGAGCTTTCTTT
TRBD2,-,TRBJ2-3,TRBV24-1,CATGERGGTDTQYF,TGTGCCACGGGGGAGCGGGGGGGGACAGATACGCAGTATTTT
TRBD2,-,TRBJ2-3,TRBV2,CASSECGGAGDTQYF,TGTGCCAGCAGTGAGTGCGGGGGGGCCGGGGATACGCAGTATTTT
-,-,TRBJ1-1,TRBV9,CASSVGYRMNTEAFF,TGTGCCAGCAGCGTAGGGTACAGGATGAACACTGAAGCTTTCTTT
TRBD1,-,TRBJ2-7,TRBV13,CASSSPTGGIYEQYF,TGTGCCAGCAGCTCCCCGACAGGGGGTATCTACGAGCAGTACTTC
TRBD2,-,TRBJ2-5,TRBV5-6,CASSLTGGETQYF,TGTGCCAGCAGCTTAACGGGAGGGGAGACCCAGTACTTC
TRBD2,-,TRBJ2-5,TRBV7-2,CASSPQTSGGRRETQYF,TGTGCCAGCAGCCCACAGACTAGCGGGGGGCGGCGGGAGACCCAGTACTTC
-,-,TRBJ1-2,TRBV9,CASSAGPDYGYTF,TGTGCCAGCAGCGCTGGGCCCGACTATGGCTACACCTTC
TRBD1,-,TRBJ2-5,TRBV2,CASIGQGARETQYF,TGTGCCAGCATTGGACAGGGGGCGCGAGAGACCCAGTACTTC
TRBD2,-,TRBJ2-6,TRBV5-4,CASSPGGSGANVLTF,TGTGCCAGCAGCCCGGGGGGTTCTGGGGCCAACGTCCTGACTTTC
-,-,TRBJ1-2,TRBV5-6,CASSLAEVGYGYTF,TGTGCCAGCAGCTTGGCTGAGGTCGGCTATGGCTACACCTTC
TRBD1,-,TRBJ2-3,TRBV24-1,CATSDPGQGRGDTQYF,TGTGCCACCAGTGACCCCGGACAGGGAAGAGGGGATACGCAGTATTTT
TRBD2,-,TRBJ2-7,TRBV4-2,CASSQDRSVSGGFRYEQYF,TGTGCCAGCAGCCAAGATCGGTCGGTTAGCGGGGGGTTTCGCTACGAGCAGTACTTC
TRBD2,-,TRBJ2-1,TRBV28,CASSIWTSAYNEQFF,TGTGCCAGCAGTATATGGACTAGCGCCTACAATGAGCAGTTCTTC